What follows describes a single T cell receptor (beta chain). The sample originates from a study of blood T cell repertoires in COVID-19. CDR1 and CDR2 from the germline V gene are SEHNR and FQNEAQ (reference sequence). Trimming stripped 5 bases from V and 0 bases from J, with 16 bases between. This CDR3 has 16 amino acids. Clones were sequenced by immunoSEQ multiplex PCR, and TCRdb holds only the in-frame ones, with some missing. The sample yields roughly 320,000 clones, 85% to 95% seen once. The sequenced sample was PBMCs or T cells enriched from blood (not recorded which). The origin of this receptor is a woman aged 25 to 45 who had been exposed to COVID-19. The chain employs TRBV7-9 and TRBJ1-2; D is unresolved. CDR3 sequence reads: CASSAHTGTPNYGYTF. The DNA of the CDR3 is TGTGCCAGCAGCGCACACACGGGAACCCCTAACTATGGCTACACCTTC.